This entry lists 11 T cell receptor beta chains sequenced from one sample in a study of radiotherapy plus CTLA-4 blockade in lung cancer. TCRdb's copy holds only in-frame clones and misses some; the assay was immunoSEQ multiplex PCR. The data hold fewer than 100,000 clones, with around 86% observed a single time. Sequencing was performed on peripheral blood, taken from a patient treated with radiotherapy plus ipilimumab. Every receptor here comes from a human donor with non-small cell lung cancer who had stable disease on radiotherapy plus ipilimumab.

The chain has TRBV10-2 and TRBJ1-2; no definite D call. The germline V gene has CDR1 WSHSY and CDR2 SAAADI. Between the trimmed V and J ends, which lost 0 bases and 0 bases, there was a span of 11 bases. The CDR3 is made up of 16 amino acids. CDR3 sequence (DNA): TGCGCCAGCAGTGAGTCGTTCAGGATCACTAACTATGGCTACACCTTC. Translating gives CASSESFRITNYGYTF.

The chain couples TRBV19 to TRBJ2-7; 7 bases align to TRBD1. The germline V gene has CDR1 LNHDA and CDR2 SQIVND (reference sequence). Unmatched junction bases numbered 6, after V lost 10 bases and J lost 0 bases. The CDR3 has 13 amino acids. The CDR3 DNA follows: TGTGCCACTAAACGGGACAGCTCCTACGAGCAGTACTTC. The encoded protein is CATKRDSSYEQYF. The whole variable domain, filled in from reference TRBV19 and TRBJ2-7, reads DGGITQSPKYLFRKEGQNVTLSCEQNLNHDAMYWYRQDPGQGLRLIYYSQIVNDFQKGDIAEGYSVSREKKESFPLTVTSAQKNPTAFYLCATKRDSSYEQYFGPGTRLTVT.

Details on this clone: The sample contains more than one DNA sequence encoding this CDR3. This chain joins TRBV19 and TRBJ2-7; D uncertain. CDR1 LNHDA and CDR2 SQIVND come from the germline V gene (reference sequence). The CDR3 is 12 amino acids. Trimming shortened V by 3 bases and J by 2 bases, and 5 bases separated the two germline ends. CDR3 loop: CASSIGAYEQYF. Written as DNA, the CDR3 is TGTGCCAGTAGTATTGGGGCCTACGAGCAGTACTTC.

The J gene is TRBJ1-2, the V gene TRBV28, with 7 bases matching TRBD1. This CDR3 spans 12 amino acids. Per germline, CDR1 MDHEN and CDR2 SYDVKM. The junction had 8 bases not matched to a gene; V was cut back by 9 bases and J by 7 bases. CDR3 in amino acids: CASLQGMIGYTF. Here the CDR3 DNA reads TGTGCCAGTCTACAGGGGATGATTGGCTACACCTTC.

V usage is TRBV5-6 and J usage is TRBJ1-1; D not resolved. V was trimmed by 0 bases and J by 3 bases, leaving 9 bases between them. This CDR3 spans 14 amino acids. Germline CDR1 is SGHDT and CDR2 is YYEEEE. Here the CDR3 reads CASSLDRRHTEAFF. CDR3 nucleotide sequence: TGTGCCAGCAGCTTGGATAGGAGGCACACTGAAGCTTTCTTT.

The CDR3 nucleotides read TGTGCCAGCAGGATAGACAGGGACGAGCAGTACTTC. It translates to CASRIDRDEQYF. The genes are TRBV6-5 and TRBJ2-7; TRBD1 matches 7 bases. CDR1 is MNHEY and CDR2 is SVGAGI in the germline V gene. V lost 6 bases and J lost 5; bases outside the gene matches: 4. CDR3 length: 12 amino acids.

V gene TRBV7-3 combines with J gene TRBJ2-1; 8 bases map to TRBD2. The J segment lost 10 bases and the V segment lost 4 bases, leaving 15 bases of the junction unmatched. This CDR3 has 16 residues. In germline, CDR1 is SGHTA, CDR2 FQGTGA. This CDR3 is CASSSARLARLGEQFF. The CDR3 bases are TGTGCCAGCAGCTCCGCTCGACTAGCGCGCCTGGGAGAGCAGTTCTTC.

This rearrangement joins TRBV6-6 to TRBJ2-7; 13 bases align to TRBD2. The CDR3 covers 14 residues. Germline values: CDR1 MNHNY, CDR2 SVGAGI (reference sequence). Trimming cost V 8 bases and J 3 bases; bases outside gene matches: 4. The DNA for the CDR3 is TGTGCCAGCCGAAGACTAGCGGGGGGCTACGAGCAGTACTTC. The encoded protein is CASRRLAGGYEQYF.

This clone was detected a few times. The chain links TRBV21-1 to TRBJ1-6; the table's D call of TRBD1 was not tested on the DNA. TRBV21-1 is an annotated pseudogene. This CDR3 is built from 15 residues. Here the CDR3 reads CASSRQGSSNSPLHF. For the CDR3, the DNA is TGTGCCAGCAGCCGCCAGGGGAGTTCAAATTCACCCCTCCACTTT.

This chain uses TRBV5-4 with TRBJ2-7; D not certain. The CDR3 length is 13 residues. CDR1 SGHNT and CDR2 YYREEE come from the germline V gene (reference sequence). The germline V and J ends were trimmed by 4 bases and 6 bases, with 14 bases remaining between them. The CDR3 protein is CASSVGLSSEQYF. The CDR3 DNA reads TGTGCCAGCAGCGTCGGTCTCTCTAGCGAGCAGTACTTC.

CDR3 amino acids: CASRGDSFNYGYTF. For the CDR3, the DNA is TGTGCCAGCCGAGGGGACAGTTTTAACTATGGCTACACCTTC. V and J are TRBV7-9 and TRBJ1-2, with 7 bases that match TRBD1. CDR3 length: 14 amino acids. The germline V gene encodes CDR1 SEHNR and CDR2 FQNEAQ (reference sequence). The junction had 7 bases not matched to a gene; V was cut back by 8 bases and J by 1 base.